This T cell receptor (beta chain) was identified during a study of T cell responses to AZD1222 COVID-19 vaccine. This CDR3 contains 14 residues. V dropped 4 bases and J dropped 7; count of bases not matched to a gene: 4. Germline V gene data show CDR1 as LGHDT and CDR2 as YNNKEL (reference sequence). This clone was recorded a few times. Profiled with immunoSEQ multiplex PCR; TCRdb holds only in-frame clones, not every one. The data hold 100,000 to 150,000 clones, with 88% observed a single time. The specimen comprised peripheral blood, sampled on day 0 of AZD1222 vaccination. This chain uses TRBV3-1 (or the pseudogene TRBV3-2) with TRBJ1-5; 10 positions agree with TRBD1. This receptor was taken from an adult in good health. The CDR3 nucleotides are TGTGCCAGCAGCCGAGGGACAGGGGACCAGCCCCAGCATTTT. Its protein product is CASSRGTGDQPQHF.